This entry lists 26 T cell receptor beta chains sequenced from one sample in a study of T cells in localized non-small cell lung cancer. Produced via immunoSEQ multiplex PCR; TCRdb's table is partial and in-frame only. Among roughly 25,000 clones listed, 90% were seen once. The sample in question was peripheral blood, obtained before any cancer treatment. The receptors were sampled from a woman aged 40 to 75 with stage I lung adenocarcinoma.

This chain links TRBV28 with TRBJ2-7; 7 bases align to TRBD1. The V and J ends lost 7 bases and 6 bases, in that order; junction bases with no gene match: 9. The CDR3 has 13 amino acids. Germline V gene data show CDR1 as MDHEN and CDR2 as SYDVKM. The CDR3 bases are TGTGCCAGCACCCTGACAGGGAGACTCGAGCAGTACTTC. As protein: CASTLTGRLEQYF.

This clone was detected only a few times. Here the CDR3 reads CASSPNVGGYTF. Here the CDR3 DNA reads TGTGCCAGTAGTCCTAACGTCGGAGGCTACACCTTC. This chain joins TRBV19 and TRBJ1-2; the D is unclear. Trimming removed 5 bases at V and 8 bases at J, with 12 bases between. The CDR3 runs 12 residues. From germline, CDR1 is LNHDA and CDR2 SQIVND (reference sequence). The variable domain in full, with the rest retrieved from reference TRBV19 and TRBJ1-2, is DGGITQSPKYLFRKEGQNVTLSCEQNLNHDAMYWYRQDPGQGLRLIYYSQIVNDFQKGDIAEGYSVSREKKESFPLTVTSAQKNPTAFYLCASSPNVGGYTFGSGTRLTVV.

The chain joins TRBV11-3 to TRBJ2-3, with D tentatively TRBD2 (6 bases). Germline V lookup: CDR1 SGHNT, CDR2 YENEEA. The CDR3 loop spans 15 amino acids. With 0 bases removed from V and 8 bases from J, the gap between germline ends came to 15 bases. This chain's CDR3 is CASSLESGAGGTQYF. CDR3 DNA: TGTGCCAGCAGCTTAGAGTCGGGAGCCGGGGGTACGCAGTATTTT.

The gene calls are TRBV6-6 and TRBJ1-5, with a possible D match to TRBD1 (5 bases). There are 16 residues in the CDR3. CDR1 and CDR2 (germline): MNHNY, SVGAGI (reference sequence). Trimming shortened V by 6 bases and J by 7 bases, and 22 bases separated the two germline ends. For the CDR3, the DNA is TGTGCCAGCAGCCCCGGGACTCAGTTAAGCCAGCAGCCCCAGCATTTT. Amino acid sequence: CASSPGTQLSQQPQHF.

This clone occurred once. The chain has TRBV9 and TRBJ2-4; TRBD1 or TRBD2 may be the D gene (7 bases each). Deletions cut 2 bases from V and 7 bases from J, with 13 bases between. The CDR3 totals 14 residues. Germline CDR1 SGDLS, CDR2 YYNGEE. The CDR3, as DNA: TGTGCCAGCAGCGTCAGCGGGACAGAGAACATTCAGTACTTC. It translates to CASSVSGTENIQYF.

The CDR3 here is CASSFTSGRETQYF. The CDR3 DNA reads TGTGCCAGCTCATTCACTAGCGGGAGGGAGACCCAGTACTTC. The genes are TRBV18 and TRBJ2-5; 12 nucleotides align to TRBD2. This CDR3 comprises 14 residues. Trimming cost V 5 bases and J 5 bases; bases outside gene matches: 3. CDR1 and CDR2 (germline): KGHSH, LQKENI. The variable domain in full, completed from reference TRBV18 and TRBJ2-5, reads NAGVMQNPRHLVRRRGQEARLRCSPMKGHSHVYWYRQLPEEGLKFMVYLQKENIIDESGMPKERFSAEFPKEGPSILRIQQVVRGDSAAYFCASSFTSGRETQYFGPGTRLLVL.

This chain uses TRBV6-5 with TRBJ1-1; no definite D call. V was pared by 6 bases and J by 7 bases, with 9 bases between. Germline V gene lookup returns CDR1 MNHEY and CDR2 SVGAGI. CDR3 length: 11 residues. The CDR3 DNA sequence: TGTGCCAGCAGATCACTTGATGAAGCTTTCTTT. It yields the protein CASRSLDEAFF.

The chain links TRBV19 to TRBJ1-5; no clear D gene. The CDR3 totals 16 residues. In germline, CDR1 is LNHDA, CDR2 SQIVND (reference sequence). Trimming pared 6 bases from V and 4 bases from J, leaving 19 bases between. In nucleotides, the CDR3 is TGTGCCAGTAGCGTGGACCCAAGCTCTGGGAATCAGCCCCAGCATTTT. It yields the protein CASSVDPSSGNQPQHF.

The chain combines TRBV20-1 with TRBJ1-2; unclear D gene. V was shortened by 5 bases and J by 6 bases, with 10 bases between the two germline ends. This CDR3 has 11 residues. Per the germline V gene, CDR1 is DFQATT and CDR2 is SNEGSKA (reference sequence). Here the CDR3 reads CSAGKEDGYTF. The CDR3 DNA reads as TGCAGTGCTGGGAAGGAGGATGGCTACACCTTC.

In this sample, this clone turned up a few times. The chain employs TRBV5-8 and TRBJ2-7; D possibly matches TRBD1 or TRBD2 (5 bases each). V was trimmed by 6 bases and J by 6 bases, leaving 16 bases between them. Germline CDR1 and CDR2: SGHTS and YDEGEE. This CDR3 spans 13 amino acids. As DNA, the CDR3 is TGTGCCAGCAACGCCGTTCGGGGCTCCGAGCAGTACTTC. The encoded protein is CASNAVRGSEQYF.

This chain links TRBV28 with TRBJ1-5; no reliable D call. With 2 bases removed from V and 0 bases from J, the gap between germline ends came to 8 bases. CDR1 and CDR2 (germline): MDHEN, SYDVKM. The CDR3 covers 15 residues. The CDR3 DNA sequence: TGTGCCAGCAGTTTAGGCCTAGGTAGCAATCAGCCCCAGCATTTT. Protein product: CASSLGLGSNQPQHF.

The chain links TRBV15 to TRBJ1-2; 10 positions match TRBD1. Germline V gene data show CDR1 as LNHNV and CDR2 as YYDKDF (reference sequence). V dropped 0 bases and J dropped 4; count of bases not matched to a gene: 8. The CDR3 consists of 17 residues. CDR3 nucleotide sequence: TGTGCCACCAGCAGAGATCAGGGACAGGGGTCAGTCTATGGCTACACCTTC. Encoded protein: CATSRDQGQGSVYGYTF. Full variable domain (outside the CDR3, taken from reference TRBV15 and TRBJ1-2): DAMVIQNPRYQVTQFGKPVTLSCSQTLNHNVMYWYQQKSSQAPKLLFHYYDKDFNNEADTPDNFQSRRPNTSFCFLDIRSPGLGDTAMYLCATSRDQGQGSVYGYTFGSGTRLTVV.

The CDR3 DNA sequence: TGTGCCAGCAGCCCGGGACAGGCAAGCTCCTACGAGCAGTACTTC. The encoded protein is CASSPGQASSYEQYF. The chain recombines TRBV27 with TRBJ2-7; 8 nucleotides line up with TRBD1. The trim removed 6 bases at V and 0 bases at J, leaving 7 bases unmatched. The CDR3 runs to 15 residues. Germline loops: CDR1 MNHEY, CDR2 SMNVEV (reference sequence).

The chain links TRBV6-9 to TRBJ1-1; possibly TRBD1 for D (6 bases). Trimming took 2 bases from V and 10 from J, leaving 11 bases between them. Germline V CDR1 and CDR2: MNHGY, SVAAGI. The CDR3 totals 12 residues. CDR3 in DNA: TGTGCCAGCAGTTATCGGACCAGGGGAGCTTTCTTT. Protein: CASSYRTRGAFF.

Details on this clone: Mismatch with germline at one junction end may stem from a read error. The chain has TRBV6-5 and TRBJ2-3, with 11 bases matching TRBD2. The CDR3 runs 12 residues. Germline CDR1 reads MNHEY; CDR2 reads SVGAGI. DNA of the CDR3: TGTGCCAGCAGTTCGACTAGCGGGACGCTGTATTTT. Its protein product is CASSSTSGTLYF.

This sequence joins TRBV5-1 and TRBJ2-2; TRBD2 agrees at 8 bases. Per the germline V gene, CDR1 is SGHRS and CDR2 is YFSETQ. The CDR3 sequence is 15 residues long. V shed 4 bases, J shed 3 bases, and the junction held 5 bases outside the gene matches. CDR3 DNA: TGCGCCAGCAGCCCCGGGGGGGCGGACACCGGGGAGCTGTTTTTT. This encodes CASSPGGADTGELFF.

J is TRBJ1-1 and V is TRBV5-4; D uncertain. The V end was cut by 4 bases, the J end by 1 base, with 14 bases between. The germline CDR1 and CDR2 sequences are SGHNT and YYREEE (reference sequence). The CDR3 covers 15 residues. The CDR3 DNA reads as TGTGCCAGCAGCCCCCCCGGGAACCCGAACACTGAAGCTTTCTTT. Translated, it gives CASSPPGNPNTEAFF.

The chain joins TRBV30 to TRBJ2-7, with D unresolved. Per the germline V gene, CDR1 is GTSNPN and CDR2 is SVGIG (reference sequence). This CDR3 contains 11 residues. V lost 0 bases and J 5 bases, leaving 5 bases between the germline ends. CDR3 amino acids: CAWSVQDEQYF. The CDR3 nucleotides are TGTGCCTGGAGTGTGCAGGACGAGCAGTACTTC.

This clone has just a few counts. The chain links TRBV19 to TRBJ1-5; maybe TRBD1 (5 bases). The V end was cut by 5 bases, the J end by 1 base, with 9 bases between. CDR1 LNHDA and CDR2 SQIVND come from the germline V gene (reference sequence). The CDR3 is made up of 14 amino acids. Written as DNA, the CDR3 is TGTGCCAGTAGTGGGACTACAAGCAATCAGCCCCAGCATTTT. Protein: CASSGTTSNQPQHF.

The chain uses TRBV4-2 and TRBJ1-6; D remains ambiguous. V was trimmed by 2 bases and J by 2 bases, leaving 10 bases between them. Germline assignment: CDR1 LGHNA and CDR2 YNFKEQ. The CDR3 has 16 residues. This CDR3 is CASSQPNRAYNSPLHF. In DNA form, the CDR3 reads TGTGCCAGCAGCCAACCCAATCGAGCCTATAATTCACCCCTCCACTTT.

The chain couples TRBV15 to TRBJ2-1, with a possible D match to TRBD1 (6 bases). Per germline, CDR1 LNHNV and CDR2 YYDKDF (reference sequence). V dropped 6 bases and J dropped 9 bases, with 24 bases sitting between them. This CDR3 is 16 amino acids long. In nucleotides, the CDR3 is TGTGCCACCAGTTCCACTCGAAGGGGGTCCTGGGGTGAGCAGTTCTTC. Translation: CATSSTRRGSWGEQFF.

The chain combines TRBV4-1 with TRBJ1-2, with TRBD1 identical over 7 bases. Germline V gene sequence: CDR1 MGHRA, CDR2 YSYEKL. After removal of 4 bases from V and 0 bases from J, the junction contained 8 bases not matched to a gene. The CDR3 has 16 residues. DNA for the CDR3: TGCGCCAGCAGCCCCTCCCGACAGGGAACTAACTATGGCTACACCTTC. It encodes CASSPSRQGTNYGYTF.

The CDR3 DNA reads TGTGCCAGCTCACCACCGGGACAGGGGGGACAAGAGACCCAGTACTTC. The encoded protein is CASSPPGQGGQETQYF. The chain has TRBV18 and TRBJ2-5, with 11 bases matching TRBD1. After removal of 0 bases from V and 2 bases from J, the junction contained 2 bases not matched to a gene. CDR1 and CDR2 from the germline V gene are KGHSH and LQKENI. This CDR3 is 16 amino acids long.

The chain is built from TRBV29-1 and TRBJ1-1, with D possibly matching TRBD1 (6 bases). The CDR3 has 13 residues. V lost 7 bases and J 3 bases, leaving 15 bases between the germline ends. The germline gives CDR1 SQVTM, CDR2 ANQGSEA. The CDR3 bases are TGCAGCGCCGGGACAAGCTATTACACTGAAGCTTTCTTT. This gives the protein CSAGTSYYTEAFF.

The V gene is TRBV29-1, the J gene TRBJ2-7; 9 nucleotides match TRBD1. Germline CDR1 and CDR2: SQVTM and ANQGSEA. This CDR3 has 13 amino acids. Germline trimming cut 7 bases from V and 6 bases from J; bases unmatched to any gene: 10. CDR3 region: CSGRDRDSGEQYF. The CDR3 bases are TGCAGCGGGAGGGACAGGGATTCGGGCGAGCAGTACTTC.

The chain carries TRBV2 and TRBJ1-4; 7 nucleotides match TRBD1. The V gene's germline CDR1 is SNHLY and CDR2 FYNNEI. The CDR3 sequence is 14 residues long. Trimming removed 6 bases from V and 4 bases from J; junction bases left unmatched: 5. CDR3 loop: CASRIGTVNEKLFF. CDR3 DNA: TGTGCCAGCAGGATCGGGACAGTTAATGAAAAACTGTTTTTT.